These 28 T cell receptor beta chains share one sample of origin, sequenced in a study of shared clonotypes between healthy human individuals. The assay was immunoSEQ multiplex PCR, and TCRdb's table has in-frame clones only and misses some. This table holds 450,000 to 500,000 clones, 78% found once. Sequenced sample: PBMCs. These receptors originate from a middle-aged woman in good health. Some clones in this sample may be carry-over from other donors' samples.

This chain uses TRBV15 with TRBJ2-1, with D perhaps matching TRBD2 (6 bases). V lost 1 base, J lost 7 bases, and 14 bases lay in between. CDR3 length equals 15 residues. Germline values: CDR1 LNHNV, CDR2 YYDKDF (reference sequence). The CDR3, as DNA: TGTGCCACCAGCAGAGTGGGAGGTGGGTCGAATGAGCAGTTCTTC. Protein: CATSRVGGGSNEQFF.

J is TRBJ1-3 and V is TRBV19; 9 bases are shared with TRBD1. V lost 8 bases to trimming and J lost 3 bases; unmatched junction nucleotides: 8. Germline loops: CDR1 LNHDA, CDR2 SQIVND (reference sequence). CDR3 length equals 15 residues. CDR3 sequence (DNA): TGTGCCAGTCGCAGTGGACAGGGGAATGGAAACACCATATATTTT. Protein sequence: CASRSGQGNGNTIYF.

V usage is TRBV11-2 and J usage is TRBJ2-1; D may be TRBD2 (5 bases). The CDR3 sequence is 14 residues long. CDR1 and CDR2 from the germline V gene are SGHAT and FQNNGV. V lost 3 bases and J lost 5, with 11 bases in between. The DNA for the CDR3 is TGTGCCAGCAGCTTCCGGGGAAGAGACAATGAGCAGTTCTTC. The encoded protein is CASSFRGRDNEQFF.

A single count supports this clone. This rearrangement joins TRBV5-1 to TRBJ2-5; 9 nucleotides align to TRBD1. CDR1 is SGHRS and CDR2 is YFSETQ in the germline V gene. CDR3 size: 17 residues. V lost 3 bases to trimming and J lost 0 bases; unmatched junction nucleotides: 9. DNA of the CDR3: TGCGCCAGCAGCTCCGACTCGACAGGGGGGTACCAAGAGACCCAGTACTTC. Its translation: CASSSDSTGGYQETQYF.

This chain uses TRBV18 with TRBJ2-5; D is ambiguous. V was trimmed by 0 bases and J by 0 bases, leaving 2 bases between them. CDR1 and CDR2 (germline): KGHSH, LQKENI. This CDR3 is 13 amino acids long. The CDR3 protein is CASSPPNQETQYF. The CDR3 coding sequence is TGTGCCAGCTCACCACCCAACCAAGAGACCCAGTACTTC.

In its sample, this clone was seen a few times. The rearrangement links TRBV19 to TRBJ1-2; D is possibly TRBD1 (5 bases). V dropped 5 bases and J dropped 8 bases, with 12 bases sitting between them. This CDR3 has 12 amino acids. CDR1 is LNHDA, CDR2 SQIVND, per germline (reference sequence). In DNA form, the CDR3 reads TGTGCCAGTAGTCCGGATTGGGGGGGCTACACCTTC. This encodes CASSPDWGGYTF.

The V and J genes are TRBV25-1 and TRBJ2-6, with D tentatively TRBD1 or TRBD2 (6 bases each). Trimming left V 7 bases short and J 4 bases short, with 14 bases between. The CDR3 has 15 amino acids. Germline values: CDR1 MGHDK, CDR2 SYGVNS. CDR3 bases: TGTGCCAGCACCGGATGGGGGGCCGGGGCCAACGTCCTGACTTTC. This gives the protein CASTGWGAGANVLTF.

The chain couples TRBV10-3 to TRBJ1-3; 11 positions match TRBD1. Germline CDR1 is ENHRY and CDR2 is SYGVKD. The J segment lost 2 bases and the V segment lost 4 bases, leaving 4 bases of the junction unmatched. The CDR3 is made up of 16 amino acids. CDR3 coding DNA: TGTGCCATCAGTGCCCAGGACAGGGGGCCTGGAAACACCATATATTTT. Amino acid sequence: CAISAQDRGPGNTIYF.

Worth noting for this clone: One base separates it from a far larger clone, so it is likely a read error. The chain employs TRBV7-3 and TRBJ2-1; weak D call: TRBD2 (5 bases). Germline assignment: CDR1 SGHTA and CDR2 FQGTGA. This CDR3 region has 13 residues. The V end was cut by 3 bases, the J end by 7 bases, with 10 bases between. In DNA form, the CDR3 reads TGTGCCAGCAGCTTTGAGACTAATAATGAGCAGTTCTTC. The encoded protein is CASSFETNNEQFF.

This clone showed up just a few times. CDR3 coding DNA: TGTGCCTGGATCCTACAGACAGGGGGCGATGGCTACACCTTC. It codes for CAWILQTGGDGYTF. The chain couples TRBV30 to TRBJ1-2, with 10 bases that match TRBD1. The germline CDR1 and CDR2 sequences are GTSNPN and SVGIG (reference sequence). This CDR3 comprises 14 residues. Trimming took 4 bases from V and 6 from J; bases not matched to a gene: 8. Based on the CDR3 plus reference TRBV30 and TRBJ1-2, the full variable domain is SQTIHQWPATLVQPVGSPLSLECTVEGTSNPNLYWYRQAAGRGLQLLFYSVGIGQISSEVPQNLSASRPQDRQFILSSKKLLLSDSGFYLCAWILQTGGDGYTFGSGTRLTVV.

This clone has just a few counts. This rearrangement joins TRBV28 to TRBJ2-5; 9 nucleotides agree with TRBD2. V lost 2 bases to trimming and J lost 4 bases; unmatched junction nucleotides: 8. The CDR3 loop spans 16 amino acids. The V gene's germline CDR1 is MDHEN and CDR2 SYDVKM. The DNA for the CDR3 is TGTGCCAGCAGTTTAGGGGTTAGCGGGAGTGGAGAGACCCAGTACTTC. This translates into CASSLGVSGSGETQYF.

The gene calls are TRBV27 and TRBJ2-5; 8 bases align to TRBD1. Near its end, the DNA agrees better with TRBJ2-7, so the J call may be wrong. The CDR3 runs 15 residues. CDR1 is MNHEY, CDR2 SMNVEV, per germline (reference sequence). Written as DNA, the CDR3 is TGTGCCAGCAGTTTCTCCGGGACAGGCCCCTACGAGCAGTACTTC. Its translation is CASSFSGTGPYEQYF.

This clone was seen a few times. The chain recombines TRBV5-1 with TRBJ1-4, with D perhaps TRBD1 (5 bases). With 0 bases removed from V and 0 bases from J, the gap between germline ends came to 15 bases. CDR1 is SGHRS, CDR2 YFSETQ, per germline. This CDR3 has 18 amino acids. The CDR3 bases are TGCGCCAGCAGCTTGGAAGGGGTCAGGACCGCAACTAATGAAAAACTGTTTTTT. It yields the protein CASSLEGVRTATNEKLFF.

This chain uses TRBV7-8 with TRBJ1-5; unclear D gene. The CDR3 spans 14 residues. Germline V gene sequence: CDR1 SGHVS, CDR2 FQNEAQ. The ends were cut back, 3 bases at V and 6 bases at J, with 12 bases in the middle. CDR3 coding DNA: TGTGCCAGCAGCTTGGGGATAGCTTTTCAGCCCCAGCATTTT. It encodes CASSLGIAFQPQHF. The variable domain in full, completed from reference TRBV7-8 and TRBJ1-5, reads GAGVSQSPRYKVAKRGQDVALRCDPISGHVSLFWYQQALGQGPEFLTYFQNEAQLDKSGLPSDRFFAERPEGSVSTLKIQRTQQEDSAVYLCASSLGIAFQPQHFGDGTRLSIL.

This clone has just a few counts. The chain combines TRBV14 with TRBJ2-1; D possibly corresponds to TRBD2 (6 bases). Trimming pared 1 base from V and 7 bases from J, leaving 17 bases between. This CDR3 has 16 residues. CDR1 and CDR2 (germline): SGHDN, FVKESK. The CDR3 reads CASSQGGSGRGNEQFF. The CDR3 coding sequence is TGTGCCAGCAGCCAAGGGGGTAGCGGCCGGGGTAATGAGCAGTTCTTC. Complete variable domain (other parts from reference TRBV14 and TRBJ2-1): EAGVTQFPSHSVIEKGQTVTLRCDPISGHDNLYWYRRVMGKEIKFLLHFVKESKQDESGMPNNRFLAERTGGTYSTLKVQPAELEDSGVYFCASSQGGSGRGNEQFFGPGTRLTVL.

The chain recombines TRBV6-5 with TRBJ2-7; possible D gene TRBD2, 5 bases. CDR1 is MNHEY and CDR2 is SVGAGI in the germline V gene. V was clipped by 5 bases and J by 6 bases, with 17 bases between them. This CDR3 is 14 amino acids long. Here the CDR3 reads CASSRSGSRSEQYF. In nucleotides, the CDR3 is TGTGCCAGCAGTCGGAGCGGATCACGCTCCGAGCAGTACTTC.

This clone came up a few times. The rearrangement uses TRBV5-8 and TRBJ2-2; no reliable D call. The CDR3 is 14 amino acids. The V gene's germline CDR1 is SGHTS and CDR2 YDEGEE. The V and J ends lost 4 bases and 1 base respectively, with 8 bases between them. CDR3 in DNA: TGTGCCAGCAGCGAAACAAGGAACACCGGGGAGCTGTTTTTT. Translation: CASSETRNTGELFF.

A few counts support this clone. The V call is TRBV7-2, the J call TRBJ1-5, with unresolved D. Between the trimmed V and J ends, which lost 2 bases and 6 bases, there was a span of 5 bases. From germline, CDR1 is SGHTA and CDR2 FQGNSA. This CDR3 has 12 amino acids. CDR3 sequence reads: CASSLFAQPQHF. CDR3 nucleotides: TGTGCCAGCAGCTTATTTGCTCAGCCCCAGCATTTT.

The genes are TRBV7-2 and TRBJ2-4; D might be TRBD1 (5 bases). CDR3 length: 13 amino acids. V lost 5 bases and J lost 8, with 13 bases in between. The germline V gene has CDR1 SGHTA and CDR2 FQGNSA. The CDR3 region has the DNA TGTGCCAGCAGCCTTAGGGGTGTGGACATTCAGTACTTC. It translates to CASSLRGVDIQYF.

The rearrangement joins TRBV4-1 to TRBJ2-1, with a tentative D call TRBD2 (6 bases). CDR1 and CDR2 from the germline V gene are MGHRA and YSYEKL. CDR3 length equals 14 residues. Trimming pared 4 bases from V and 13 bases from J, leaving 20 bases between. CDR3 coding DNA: TGCGCCAGCAGCCTCCCAACCTCGGCTAGCGCTCAGTTCTTC. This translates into CASSLPTSASAQFF.

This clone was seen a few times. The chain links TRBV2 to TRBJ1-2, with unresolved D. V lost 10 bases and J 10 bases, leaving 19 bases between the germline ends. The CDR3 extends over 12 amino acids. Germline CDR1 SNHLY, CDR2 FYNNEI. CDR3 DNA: TGTGCCACCCTGACACCGCCGGTTCTCTACACCTTC. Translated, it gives CATLTPPVLYTF. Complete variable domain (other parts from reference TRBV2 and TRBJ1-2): EPEVTQTPSHQVTQMGQEVILRCVPISNHLYFYWYRQILGQKVEFLVSFYNNEISEKSEIFDDQFSVERPDGSNFTLKIRSTKLEDSAMYFCATLTPPVLYTFGSGTRLTVV.

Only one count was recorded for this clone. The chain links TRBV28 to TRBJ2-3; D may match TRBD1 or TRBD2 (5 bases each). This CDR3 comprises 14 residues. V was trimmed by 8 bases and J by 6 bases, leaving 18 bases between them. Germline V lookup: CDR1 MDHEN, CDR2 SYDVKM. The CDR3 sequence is CASHTERGWDTQYF. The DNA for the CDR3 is TGTGCCAGCCATACCGAGAGGGGATGGGATACGCAGTATTTT.

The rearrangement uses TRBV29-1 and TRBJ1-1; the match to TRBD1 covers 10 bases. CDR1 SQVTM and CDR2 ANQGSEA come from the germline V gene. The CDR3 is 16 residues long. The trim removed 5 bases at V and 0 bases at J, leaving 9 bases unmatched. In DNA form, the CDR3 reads TGCAGCGTTCCCCTCCGGGACAGGGGACTGAACACTGAAGCTTTCTTT. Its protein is CSVPLRDRGLNTEAFF.

The CDR3 sequence: CASGRGGVRGEAFF. The CDR3 region has the DNA TGTGCCAGCGGGCGGGGCGGAGTACGAGGGGAAGCTTTCTTT. The genes are TRBV9 and TRBJ1-1; D may be TRBD1 (5 bases). Deletions cut 7 bases from V and 8 bases from J, with 21 bases between. Germline V lookup: CDR1 SGDLS, CDR2 YYNGEE. CDR3 length: 14 amino acids. Combining the CDR3 with reference TRBV9 and TRBJ1-1 gives the whole variable domain DSGVTQTPKHLITATGQRVTLRCSPRSGDLSVYWYQQSLDQGLQFLIQYYNGEERAKGNILERFSAQQFPDLHSELNLSSLELGDSALYFCASGRGGVRGEAFFGQGTRLTVV.

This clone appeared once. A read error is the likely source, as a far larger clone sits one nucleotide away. The CDR3 reads CATGKGYTEAFF. The CDR3 region has the DNA TGTGCCACCGGCAAGGGATACACTGAAGCTTTCTTT. The V and J genes are TRBV15 and TRBJ1-1; D is unresolved. Trimming pared 8 bases from V and 3 bases from J, leaving 10 bases between. CDR3 size: 12 residues. The germline CDR1 and CDR2 sequences are LNHNV and YYDKDF (reference sequence).

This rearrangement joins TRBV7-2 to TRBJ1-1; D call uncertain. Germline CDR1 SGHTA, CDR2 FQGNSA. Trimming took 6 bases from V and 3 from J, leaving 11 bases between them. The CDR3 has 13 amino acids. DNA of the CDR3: TGTGCCAGCAGTTCGGACCGTGACACTGAAGCTTTCTTT. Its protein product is CASSSDRDTEAFF.

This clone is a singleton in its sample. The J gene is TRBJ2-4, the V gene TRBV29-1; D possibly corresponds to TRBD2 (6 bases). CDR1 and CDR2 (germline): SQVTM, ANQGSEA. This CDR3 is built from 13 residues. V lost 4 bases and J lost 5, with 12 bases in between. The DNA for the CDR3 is TGCAGCGTTGTAACCAGGGAGGAAAACATTCAGTACTTC. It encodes CSVVTREENIQYF.

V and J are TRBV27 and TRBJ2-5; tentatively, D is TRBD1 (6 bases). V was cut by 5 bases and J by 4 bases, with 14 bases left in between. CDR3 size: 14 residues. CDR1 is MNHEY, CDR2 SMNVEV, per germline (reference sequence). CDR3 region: CASSKGGSVETQYF. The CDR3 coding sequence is TGTGCCAGCAGTAAAGGGGGTTCAGTAGAGACCCAGTACTTC.